These T cell receptor beta chains were read from a single sample in a study of post-analysis software for immune sequencing data. TCRdb itself ran the PCR reads through MiXCR, one entry per CDR3 protein. The table lists about 680,000 distinct CDR3 sequences, around 60% of them singletons. Sequences were obtained from blood. The origin of the receptors is a girl aged 2 to 10 with multiple sclerosis. Both conserved end residues are part of each CDR3. D genes are given only for firm matches. The size entry is marked missing in some rows and otherwise reads once, few, many or a size class.

TRBV20-1	once	TRBJ2-1	.	16	CSARVPPMTSYNEQFF	TGCAGTGCTAGAGTCCCTCCAATGACTAGTTACAATGAGCAGTTCTTC
TRBV15	.	TRBJ2-5	.	13	CATSRVGEETQYF	TGTGCCACCAGCAGAGTTGGAGAGGAGACCCAGTACTTC
TRBV10-3	.	TRBJ1-2	TRBD1	14	CAISESGTVYGYTF	TGTGCCATCAGTGAGTCAGGGACAGTATATGGCTACACCTTC
TRBV7-8	.	TRBJ2-3	.	17	CASSLAQSATSTDTQYF	TGTGCCAGCAGCTTAGCGCAGAGTGCAACTAGCACAGATACGCAGTATTTT
TRBV25-1	.	TRBJ2-2	TRBD1	15	CASSALTGVTGELFF	TGTGCCAGCAGTGCCCTGACAGGGGTCACCGGGGAGCTGTTTTTT
TRBV5-1	.	TRBJ1-2	TRBD1	15	CASSLTGGRDYGYTF	TGCGCCAGCAGCTTGACAGGGGGGCGCGACTATGGCTACACCTTC
TRBV12-3/TRBV12-4	.	TRBJ1-1	.	17	CASSLALGMGPNTEAFF	TGTGCCAGCAGTTTAGCGCTTGGAATGGGCCCGAACACTGAAGCTTTCTTT
TRBV29-1	few	TRBJ2-2	.	14	CSVSLTLFTGELFF	TGCAGCGTTTCTCTGACCCTATTCACCGGGGAGCTGTTTTTT
TRBV11-1	.	TRBJ2-3	.	22	CASSLAPTLPLWFFPHTDTQYF	TGTGCCAGCAGCTTAGCACCGACTTTACCGCTTTGGTTTTTTCCTCACACAGATACGCAGTATTTT
TRBV7-2	.	TRBJ2-7	TRBD2	16	CASSHRIAGITYEQYF	TGTGCCAGCAGCCACCGCATAGCGGGTATAACCTACGAGCAGTACTTC
TRBV29-1	.	TRBJ2-7	.	12	CSVRTGSYEQYF	TGCAGCGTTCGTACAGGGAGCTACGAGCAGTACTTC
TRBV4-2	.	TRBJ2-5	.	15	CASSQSRQSQETQYF	TGTGCCAGCAGCCAATCTCGACAGTCCCAAGAGACCCAGTACTTC
TRBV5-1	.	TRBJ2-5	TRBD2	15	CASSLGGTSSETQYF	TGCGCCAGCAGCTTGGGGGGGACTAGCTCCGAGACCCAGTACTTC
TRBV5-1	.	TRBJ2-1	TRBD1	13	CASSRDSEDEQFF	TGCGCCAGCAGCCGGGACAGCGAAGATGAGCAGTTCTTC
TRBV7-9	.	TRBJ2-1	.	12	CASSSSRGEQFF	TGTGCCAGCAGCTCCTCTAGGGGTGAGCAGTTCTTC
TRBV5-1	.	TRBJ1-2	.	15	CASSSRPDKGYGYTF	TGCGCCAGCAGCTCGAGACCGGACAAGGGCTATGGCTACACCTTC
TRBV10-1	few	TRBJ1-6	.	14	CASSKGDYNSPLHF	TGCGCCAGCTCGAAGGGGGACTATAATTCACCCCTCCACTTT
TRBV15	few	TRBJ2-3	.	14	CATSRDVLVDTQYF	TGTGCCACCAGCAGAGATGTTTTGGTAGATACGCAGTATTTT
TRBV9	.	TRBJ2-1	TRBD2	13	CASSGERGQVQFF	TGTGCCAGCAGCGGGGAGCGGGGCCAGGTGCAGTTCTTC
TRBV27	.	TRBJ1-6	.	13	CASSLGVASPLHF	TGTGCCAGCAGTTTGGGAGTAGCTTCACCCCTCCACTTT
TRBV28	.	TRBJ1-2	TRBD1	13	CASNPGGNYGYTF	TGTGCCAGCAATCCAGGGGGTAACTATGGCTACACCTTC
TRBV2	few	TRBJ2-7	.	13	CASSDPTVYEQYF	TGTGCCAGCAGTGACCCGACAGTTTACGAGCAGTACTTC